The rows below give T cell receptor beta chains drawn from one sample of a study of cytomegalovirus exposure and HLA in healthy donors. Data came from immunoSEQ multiplex PCR; TCRdb stores just in-frame clones and leaves some out. The data show roughly 160,000 clones, roughly 85% seen once. The sample taken for sequencing was PBMCs. These receptors were collected from a middle-aged man in good health and CMV-seronegative. The CDR3 runs from the conserved cysteine through the conserved F or W. Each record gives: V gene, J gene, clone size, D gene, CDR3 DNA, CDR3 protein. A D gene is named only where the DNA matches it firmly. Clone sizes are given selectively: once, few, many, or a class where the clone is expanded.

TRBV6-1	TRBJ1-1	-	-	TGTGCCAGCAGAGACAACAACCCCGCTTTCTTT	CASRDNNPAFF
TRBV5-1	TRBJ2-7	-	TRBD1	TGCGCCAGCAGCGGGGGACAGGCTCCCTACGAGCAGTACTTC	CASSGGQAPYEQYF
TRBV19	TRBJ1-5	-	-	TGTGCCAGTAGTAAAGTCCCGGACAGCGTGAACAATCAGCCCCGGCATTTT	CASSKVPDSVNNQPRHF
TRBV10-3	TRBJ2-7	-	TRBD1	TGTGCCATCGGAGTCCAGGACAGGGGCCACGAGCAGTACTTC	CAIGVQDRGHEQYF
TRBV19	TRBJ2-7	-	-	TGTGCCAGTACCCGCCGCATCTCGGACAGCCCCTACGAGCAGTACTTC	CASTRRISDSPYEQYF
TRBV23-1	TRBJ2-7	once	TRBD2	TGCGCCAGCAGTATGGGAGGGAGCGACTACGAGCAGTACTTC	CASSMGGSDYEQYF
TRBV29-1	TRBJ1-4	-	-	TGCAGCGTTGGGACAGCAGGTGGGGCAACTAATGAAAAACTGTTTTTT	CSVGTAGGATNEKLFF
TRBV6-6	TRBJ2-5	few	-	TGTGCCAGCAGTCCGCTACCTCGGGAGACCCAGTACTTC	CASSPLPRETQYF
TRBV5-4	TRBJ1-1	few	TRBD1	TGTGCCAGCAGCTCCACAGGGGAAGCGAACACTGAAGCTTTCTTT	CASSSTGEANTEAFF
TRBV25-1	TRBJ1-4	-	-	TGTGCCAGCAGTGAGACTAAAAATAATGAAAAACTGTTTTTT	CASSETKNNEKLFF
TRBV7-7	TRBJ2-1	-	TRBD2	TGTGCTAGCAGCACTACTAGCGGGAGTGGTCAGTTCTTC	CASSTTSGSGQFF
TRBV5-1	TRBJ2-1	-	TRBD2	TGCGCCAGCAGCCCCGGGACTAGCGGGGACTACAATGAGCAGTTCTTC	CASSPGTSGDYNEQFF
TRBV28	TRBJ2-7	-	-	TGTGCCAGCAGTCCCCCCTCGCGGGAGCAGTACTTC	CASSPPSREQYF
TRBV6-5	TRBJ2-7	-	-	TGTGCCAGCAGTTATTATGAGGGTCCGAGCTACGAGCAGTACTTC	CASSYYEGPSYEQYF
TRBV7-8	TRBJ2-2	-	-	TGTGCCAGCAGCTTAGGGACCGGAGGGGCCGGGGAGCTGTTTTTT	CASSLGTGGAGELFF
TRBV19	TRBJ2-1	-	TRBD2	TGTGCCAGTAGTACCCAGCGGGAGGGGGACAATGAGCAGTTCTTC	CASSTQREGDNEQFF
TRBV27	TRBJ2-5	-	TRBD2	TGTGCCAGCAGTTCAAGACTAGCGGGAGCCGAGACCCAGTACTTC	CASSSRLAGAETQYF
TRBV2	TRBJ2-3	-	-	TGTGCCAGCGGGAGTAGGACAGATACGCAGTATTTT	CASGSRTDTQYF
TRBV28	TRBJ2-3	-	-	TGTGCGATTAAACAGGGGAGGACCCACACAGATACGCAGTATTTT	CAIKQGRTHTDTQYF
TRBV28	TRBJ2-4	-	-	TGTGCCAGCAGGAAGGGCGGGAAAAACATTCAGTACTTC	CASRKGGKNIQYF
TRBV19	TRBJ2-7	-	TRBD1	TGTGCCAGTAGTATAGACCCTCGGACAGGGGGCGACGAGCAGTACTTC	CASSIDPRTGGDEQYF
TRBV15	TRBJ2-1	-	TRBD1	TGTGCCACCAGCAGAGATAGGGGGACAGGAGTCTACAATGAGCAGTTCTTC	CATSRDRGTGVYNEQFF
TRBV2	TRBJ2-2	-	-	TGTGCCAGCAGTGAATGGGCTAGCTCCCCCGGGGAGCTGTTTTTT	CASSEWASSPGELFF
TRBV28	TRBJ1-1	-	-	TGTGCCAGCAGTTTCGGGGAGGGATGGGAAGCTTTCTTT	CASSFGEGWEAFF
TRBV5-1	TRBJ2-7	-	TRBD2	TGCGCCAGCGGGCTAGCGGGTCTTTCCTACGAGCAGTACTTC	CASGLAGLSYEQYF
TRBV28	TRBJ2-6	-	-	TGTGCCAGCAGATCCAGTTGGAACAGGGCCCCCTCTGGGGCCAACGTCCTGACTTTC	CASRSSWNRAPSGANVLTF
TRBV5-6	TRBJ2-7	-	TRBD1	TGTGCCAGCAGCTTCTCGACAGGGTTCTACGAGCAGTACTTC	CASSFSTGFYEQYF
TRBV11-2	TRBJ2-2	-	TRBD2	TGTGCCAGCAGCTTAGCTTTACGAGCGGGGGAAGCCGGGGAGCTGTTTTTT	CASSLALRAGEAGELFF
TRBV7-2	TRBJ2-5	-	-	TGTGCCAGCAGCTTAGGAGGTGGCAGATCGGAGACCCAGTACTTC	CASSLGGGRSETQYF
TRBV10-2	TRBJ2-1	-	-	TGCGCCAGCAGTCCGGCTGCCGGAGTGCCCAATGAGCAGTTCTTC	CASSPAAGVPNEQFF
TRBV5-1	TRBJ1-3	-	-	TGCGCCAGCAGCTCCACAGCGGATGGAAACACCATATATTTT	CASSSTADGNTIYF
TRBV9	TRBJ2-1	-	TRBD1	TGTGCCAGCAGGACAGGGGCAGGTGAGCAGTTCTTC	CASRTGAGEQFF
TRBV15	TRBJ1-5	-	TRBD1	TGTGCCACCAGCAAGGGACAGGGTCGGGGTCAGCCCCAGCATTTT	CATSKGQGRGQPQHF
TRBV6-4	TRBJ2-7	-	TRBD2	TGTGCCAGCAGTGTTTGTATCGATCGGGAGGGTGTGGACTACGAGCAGTACTTC	CASSVCIDREGVDYEQYF
TRBV11-2	TRBJ2-7	-	TRBD2	TGTGCCAGCAGCTTTACCGGGACTAGCGGGCGCTCCTACGAGCAGTACTTC	CASSFTGTSGRSYEQYF
TRBV7-9	TRBJ2-1	-	TRBD2	TGTGCCAGCAGCTTAGACGGGAGGGCCTTTGATGAGCAGTTCTTC	CASSLDGRAFDEQFF